Below are 31 T cell receptor beta chains sequenced from a single sample in a study of blood T cell repertoires in COVID-19. Sequenced by immunoSEQ multiplex PCR; TCRdb stores in-frame clones only, minus some. The data hold nearly 90,000 clones, with roughly 88% observed a single time. The sequencing sample was made of peripheral blood. The receptor source for this set is a man younger than 35 with COVID-19, enrolled during active disease.

V and J are TRBV5-6 and TRBJ2-7; the D gene is possibly TRBD2 (6 bases). The CDR3 is 11 amino acids. Germline CDR1 SGHDT, CDR2 YYEEEE. The V and J ends lost 7 bases and 7 bases respectively, with 12 bases between them. CDR3 DNA: TGTGCCAGCTCAAATGCGGGGGAGCAGTACTTC. Protein: CASSNAGEQYF.

The chain joins TRBV10-2 to TRBJ1-2, with 9 bases lining up with TRBD1. V gave up 2 bases and J gave up 4 bases; unmatched junction bases: 8. The CDR3 covers 16 residues. Looked up from germline, CDR1 is WSHSY and CDR2 is SAAADI. CDR3 amino acids: CASSEVQGAPGYGYTF. The CDR3 DNA reads TGCGCCAGCAGTGAGGTACAGGGGGCGCCGGGCTATGGCTACACCTTC.

The V call is TRBV7-9, the J call TRBJ2-5, with 10 bases fitting TRBD2. There are 14 residues in the CDR3. Germline values: CDR1 SEHNR, CDR2 FQNEAQ (reference sequence). The junction had 5 bases not matched to a gene; V was cut back by 6 bases and J by 4 bases. In nucleotides, the CDR3 is TGTGCCAGCAGTTCAAGGACTAGCGGAGAGACCCAGTACTTC. Residues: CASSSRTSGETQYF.

The chain couples TRBV24-1 to TRBJ2-1, with 9 bases matching TRBD1. Germline assignment: CDR1 KGHDR and CDR2 SFDVKD. CDR3 length: 14 residues. Trimming cost V 8 bases and J 5 bases; bases outside gene matches: 6. The CDR3 DNA reads as TGTGCCACCACAAGGACAGGGGAAGACAATGAGCAGTTCTTC. Amino acid sequence: CATTRTGEDNEQFF.

V and J are TRBV7-2 and TRBJ2-1, with TRBD2 identical over 8 bases. This CDR3 is built from 15 residues. CDR1 is SGHTA and CDR2 is FQGNSA in the germline V gene. Germline trimming cut 4 bases from V and 2 bases from J; bases unmatched to any gene: 4. The CDR3, as DNA: TGTGCCAGCAGCTCAGCGGGAGTAACCTACAATGAGCAGTTCTTC. As protein: CASSSAGVTYNEQFF.

The chain recombines TRBV6-2 or TRBV6-3 with TRBJ1-6; 7 positions match TRBD1. Germline-derived CDR1 and CDR2 are MNHEY and SVGEGT. V was pared by 2 bases and J by 6 bases, with 7 bases of the junction left unmatched. The length of the CDR3 is 16 residues. The CDR3 sequence: CASSYPTGRRNSPLHF. The CDR3 region has the DNA TGTGCCAGCAGTTACCCGACAGGGAGGCGTAATTCACCCCTCCACTTT.

The rearrangement uses TRBV19 and TRBJ2-3, with D perhaps matching TRBD1 (6 bases). The V and J ends lost 1 base and 7 bases respectively, with 18 bases between them. This CDR3 comprises 16 residues. Germline V gene lookup returns CDR1 LNHDA and CDR2 SQIVND (reference sequence). The CDR3, as DNA: TGTGCCAGTAGTATAGGGGGGCTTAAAGTGGCATATACGCAGTATTTT. Protein: CASSIGGLKVAYTQYF.

The CDR3 spells CATSRLGELFF. The CDR3 DNA reads TGTGCCACCAGCAGACTCGGGGAGCTGTTTTTT. This chain links TRBV15 with TRBJ2-2, with D unresolved. V gave up 2 bases and J gave up 7 bases, with 2 bases separating them. In germline, CDR1 is LNHNV, CDR2 YYDKDF (reference sequence). This CDR3 is 11 amino acids long.

The CDR3 coding sequence is TGTGCCAGCAGCCAAGGGAGCGTCGGCTACGAGCAGTACTTC. Encoded protein: CASSQGSVGYEQYF. The rearrangement joins TRBV14 to TRBJ2-7; D is unresolved. The CDR3 spans 14 residues. The V end was cut by 1 base, the J end by 3 bases, with 10 bases between. Looked up from germline, CDR1 is SGHDN and CDR2 is FVKESK. Variable domain in full (rest from reference TRBV14 and TRBJ2-7): EAGVTQFPSHSVIEKGQTVTLRCDPISGHDNLYWYRRVMGKEIKFLLHFVKESKQDESGMPNNRFLAERTGGTYSTLKVQPAELEDSGVYFCASSQGSVGYEQYFGPGTRLTVT.

This clone was counted a single time. The chain couples TRBV13 to TRBJ2-6, with TRBD2 identical over 7 bases. Germline trimming cut 2 bases from V and 2 bases from J; bases unmatched to any gene: 0. Germline CDR1 PRHDT, CDR2 FYEKMQ (reference sequence). This CDR3 has 15 residues. This CDR3 reads CASSLRGAGANVLTF. CDR3 DNA: TGTGCCAGCAGCTTACGGGGGGCTGGGGCCAACGTCCTGACTTTC.

The chain has TRBV28 and TRBJ1-1; 7 nucleotides agree with TRBD1. Germline trimming cut 8 bases from V and 10 bases from J; bases unmatched to any gene: 10. Germline V CDR1 and CDR2: MDHEN, SYDVKM. The CDR3 sequence is 12 residues long. This CDR3 reads CASGGGQLRAFF. CDR3 in DNA: TGTGCCAGCGGAGGGGGCCAGCTGAGAGCTTTCTTT.

The chain carries TRBV2 and TRBJ1-6; TRBD1 matches at 9 bases. The J segment lost 7 bases and the V segment lost 7 bases, leaving 8 bases of the junction unmatched. CDR3 length: 15 residues. Germline V gene lookup returns CDR1 SNHLY and CDR2 FYNNEI. CDR3 in DNA: TGTGCCAGCAAGCGGACAGGGGTGAGGAATTCACCCCTCCACTTT. Translated, it gives CASKRTGVRNSPLHF.

In this sample, this clone turned up once. This chain uses TRBV24-1 with TRBJ2-5; 9 bases agree with TRBD1. V lost 3 bases, J lost 2 bases, and 15 bases stayed unmatched. Germline V CDR1 and CDR2: KGHDR, SFDVKD. CDR3 length: 19 residues. The CDR3 sequence: CATSDPLEGDRVEQETQYF. CDR3 nucleotide sequence: TGTGCCACCAGTGATCCATTGGAGGGGGACAGGGTCGAGCAAGAGACCCAGTACTTC.

The CDR3 loop reads CSVLGSGYEQYF. CDR3 DNA: TGCAGCGTCCTCGGGAGCGGCTACGAGCAGTACTTC. The rearrangement joins TRBV29-1 to TRBJ2-7; D may be TRBD2 (6 bases). The length of the CDR3 is 12 residues. Germline assignment: CDR1 SQVTM and CDR2 ANQGSEA. Trimming left V 6 bases short and J 3 bases short, with 12 bases between.

The chain links TRBV6-2 or TRBV6-3 to TRBJ2-2, with D uncertain. The CDR3 runs 13 residues. In germline, CDR1 is MNHEY, CDR2 SVGEGT. The V gene lost 2 bases and the J gene lost 7 bases, with 8 bases spanning the gap. The CDR3 loop reads CASSYAPGGELFF. The DNA for the CDR3 is TGTGCCAGCAGTTACGCCCCCGGCGGGGAGCTGTTTTTT.

This clone came up once. This chain uses TRBV19 with TRBJ2-7, with D maybe TRBD2 (6 bases). The CDR3 contains 15 residues. Trimming shortened V by 5 bases and J by 1 base, and 15 bases separated the two germline ends. Per germline, CDR1 LNHDA and CDR2 SQIVND (reference sequence). The CDR3 sequence is CASSVARDSSYEQYF. Written as DNA, the CDR3 is TGTGCCAGTAGTGTAGCCCGGGACTCATCCTACGAGCAGTACTTC.

V and J are TRBV5-4 and TRBJ1-1; no clear D gene. Germline V gene sequence: CDR1 SGHNT, CDR2 YYREEE (reference sequence). V was clipped by 4 bases and J by 8 bases, with 18 bases between them. The CDR3 has 14 amino acids. CDR3: CASSLDSDAIEAFF. The CDR3 bases are TGTGCCAGCAGCCTCGACTCGGATGCCATCGAAGCTTTCTTT.

J is TRBJ2-7 and V is TRBV28; 8 nucleotides match TRBD1. This CDR3 spans 17 amino acids. Losses at the gene ends were 2 bases for V and 2 bases for J; bases not matched to a gene: 11. CDR1 and CDR2 from the germline V gene are MDHEN and SYDVKM. This chain's CDR3 is CASSLMLRTGLTYEQYF. DNA for the CDR3: TGTGCCAGCAGTTTAATGCTCCGGACAGGGTTAACCTACGAGCAGTACTTC.

In this sample, this clone turned up a few times. The rearrangement links TRBV30 to TRBJ1-6; 7 nucleotides match TRBD1. In germline, CDR1 is GTSNPN, CDR2 SVGIG (reference sequence). Trimming removed 0 bases from V and 6 bases from J; junction bases left unmatched: 5. This CDR3 is built from 15 residues. CDR3 nucleotide sequence: TGTGCCTGGAGTGTGCGACAGGGAGGTAATTCACCCCTCCACTTT. Protein product: CAWSVRQGGNSPLHF.

This sequence joins TRBV18 and TRBJ1-2, with TRBD1 matching 7 bases. The CDR3 extends over 13 amino acids. After removal of 5 bases from V and 8 bases from J, the junction contained 8 bases not matched to a gene. Looked up from germline, CDR1 is KGHSH and CDR2 is LQKENI. This CDR3 reads CASSGTVVEGYTF. CDR3 nucleotides: TGTGCCAGCTCAGGGACAGTCGTTGAGGGCTACACCTTC.

The chain has TRBV6-5 and TRBJ2-4, with TRBD1 matching 7 bases. The CDR3 runs to 13 residues. The junction had 7 bases not matched to a gene; V was cut back by 5 bases and J by 9 bases. Per the germline V gene, CDR1 is MNHEY and CDR2 is SVGAGI. The CDR3 here is CASSQMRQGIQYF. CDR3 sequence (DNA): TGTGCCAGCAGTCAAATGCGACAGGGCATTCAGTACTTC.

This clone was recorded once. CDR3 sequence (DNA): TGTGCCAGCCAGCCCGGCGGGTCGTCGAATGAAAAACTGTTTTTT. Protein sequence: CASQPGGSSNEKLFF. This chain links TRBV5-8 with TRBJ1-4; D ambiguous. The V gene lost 7 bases and the J gene lost 5 bases, with 18 bases spanning the gap. CDR3 length: 15 residues. CDR1 is SGHTS, CDR2 YDEGEE, per germline.

The rearrangement links TRBV27 to TRBJ1-1; tentatively, D is TRBD1 (5 bases). This CDR3 contains 12 residues. Germline V gives CDR1 MNHEY, CDR2 SMNVEV (reference sequence). V lost 4 bases and J 10 bases, leaving 13 bases between the germline ends. The DNA for the CDR3 is TGTGCCAGCAGTTCTCCAGGGTGGCGAGCTTTCTTT. Residues: CASSSPGWRAFF.

The CDR3 nucleotides are TGTGCCACCAGTGATCCACCGGGACAGGGACAGCGGACCCAGTACTTC. This codes for CATSDPPGQGQRTQYF. V is TRBV24-1 and J is TRBJ2-5, with TRBD1 matching over 9 bases. This CDR3 region has 16 residues. Germline CDR1 and CDR2: KGHDR and SFDVKD. V was pared by 3 bases and J by 7 bases, with 11 bases of the junction left unmatched.

The rearrangement joins TRBV19 to TRBJ1-1; TRBD1 might be the D (5 bases). In germline, CDR1 is LNHDA, CDR2 SQIVND (reference sequence). This CDR3 has 15 amino acids. Trimming left V 1 base short and J 4 bases short, with 13 bases between. CDR3 in amino acids: CASSIVGVGSTEAFF. CDR3 sequence (DNA): TGTGCCAGTAGTATAGTGGGGGTCGGGAGCACTGAAGCTTTCTTT. Drawing the rest from reference TRBV19 and TRBJ1-1, the complete variable domain is DGGITQSPKYLFRKEGQNVTLSCEQNLNHDAMYWYRQDPGQGLRLIYYSQIVNDFQKGDIAEGYSVSREKKESFPLTVTSAQKNPTAFYLCASSIVGVGSTEAFFGQGTRLTVV.

The chain uses TRBV3-1 (or the pseudogene TRBV3-2) and TRBJ2-1, with TRBD2 matching 8 bases. Germline V lookup: CDR1 LGHDT, CDR2 YNNKEL (reference sequence). The V and J ends lost 3 bases and 3 bases, in that order; junction bases with no gene match: 1. The CDR3 sequence is 14 residues long. The CDR3 sequence is CASSHGRDYNEQFF. CDR3 coding DNA: TGTGCCAGCAGCCACGGGAGGGACTACAATGAGCAGTTCTTC.

This chain joins TRBV4-3 and TRBJ2-5, with 9 bases fitting TRBD1. The CDR3 loop spans 17 amino acids. With V trimmed by 2 bases and J by 0 bases, 7 bases remained unmatched. Germline values: CDR1 LGHNA, CDR2 YSLEER. The CDR3 loop reads CASSQTGGAWNQETQYF. In nucleotides, the CDR3 is TGCGCCAGCAGCCAAACAGGGGGCGCATGGAACCAAGAGACCCAGTACTTC.

CDR3 bases: TGTGCCAGCAGTTTCAGGGGGAGGGCTTTCTTT. It translates to CASSFRGRAFF. This chain connects TRBV6-5 to TRBJ1-1, with TRBD1 matching over 7 bases. The CDR3 sequence is 11 residues long. Germline trimming cut 4 bases from V and 11 bases from J; bases unmatched to any gene: 4. Germline V gives CDR1 MNHEY, CDR2 SVGAGI.

CDR3 nucleotide sequence: TGCGCCAGCAGCTTGGCCCGCAGGAATGCTATGGGCTACACCTTC. Translated: CASSLARRNAMGYTF. The chain joins TRBV5-1 to TRBJ1-2, with D unclear. CDR3 size: 15 residues. Trimming took off 0 bases at V and 8 bases at J, with 17 bases between the two ends. Germline loops: CDR1 SGHRS, CDR2 YFSETQ.

The chain employs TRBV4-3 and TRBJ2-7; 12 nucleotides align to TRBD2. Per the germline V gene, CDR1 is LGHNA and CDR2 is YSLEER. V was pared by 1 base and J by 3 bases, with 1 base of the junction left unmatched. The CDR3 is 15 amino acids. The DNA for the CDR3 is TGCGCCAGCAGCCAAGGGACTAGCGGGATCTACGAGCAGTACTTC. Encoded protein: CASSQGTSGIYEQYF.

The chain is built from TRBV6-5 and TRBJ1-5, with 7 bases aligning to TRBD1. Unmatched junction bases numbered 6, after V lost 7 bases and J lost 0 bases. This CDR3 spans 15 amino acids. In germline, CDR1 is MNHEY, CDR2 SVGAGI. The CDR3 DNA is TGTGCCAGCAATAAACAGGGGTATAGCAATCAGCCCCAGCATTTT. Its translation is CASNKQGYSNQPQHF.